This T cell receptor (beta chain) was found in a study of T cell responses to AZD1222 COVID-19 vaccine. Generated by immunoSEQ multiplex PCR, the TCRdb table keeps only in-frame clones and is missing some. The sample has roughly 150,000 clones; approximately 91% are singletons. This CDR3 region has 14 residues. The V end was cut by 4 bases, the J end by 1 base, with 12 bases between. Germline V lookup: CDR1 SGHNT, CDR2 YYREEE (reference sequence). This TCR derives from an adult who received the AZD1222 COVID-19 vaccine. Sequences were derived from peripheral blood, sampled 28 days after the second AZD1222 dose. J is TRBJ2-7 and V is TRBV5-4, with unresolved D. The CDR3 bases are TGTGCCAGCAGCCATTGGGCAGAGTCCTACGAGCAGTACTTC. It codes for CASSHWAESYEQYF.